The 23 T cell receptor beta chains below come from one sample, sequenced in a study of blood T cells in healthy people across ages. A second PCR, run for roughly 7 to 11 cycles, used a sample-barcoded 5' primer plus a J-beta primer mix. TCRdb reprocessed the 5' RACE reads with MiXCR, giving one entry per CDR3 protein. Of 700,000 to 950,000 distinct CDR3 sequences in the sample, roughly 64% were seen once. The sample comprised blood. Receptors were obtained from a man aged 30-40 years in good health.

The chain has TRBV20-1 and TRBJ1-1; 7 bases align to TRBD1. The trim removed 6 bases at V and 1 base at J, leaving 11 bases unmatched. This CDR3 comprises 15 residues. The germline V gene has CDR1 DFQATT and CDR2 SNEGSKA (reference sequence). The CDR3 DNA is TGCAGTGCCCGCCGAACAGGGGTTAGGAACACTGAAGCTTTCTTT. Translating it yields CSARRTGVRNTEAFF.

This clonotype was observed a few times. CDR3: CATSSGVSYNEQFF. The CDR3 coding sequence is TGTGCCACCTCGTCGGGTGTCTCCTACAATGAGCAGTTCTTC. This sequence joins TRBV15 and TRBJ2-1; D unresolved. The CDR3 spans 14 residues. The V gene lost 8 bases and the J gene lost 0 bases, with 11 bases spanning the gap. Germline lookup yields CDR1 LNHNV and CDR2 YYDKDF (reference sequence).

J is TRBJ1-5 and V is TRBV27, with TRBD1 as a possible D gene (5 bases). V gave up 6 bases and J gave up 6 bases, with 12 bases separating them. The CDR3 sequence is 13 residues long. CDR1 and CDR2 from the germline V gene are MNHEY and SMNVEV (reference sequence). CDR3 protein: CASRGSGSQPQHF. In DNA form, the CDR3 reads TGTGCCAGCAGGGGGTCAGGGAGTCAGCCCCAGCATTTT.

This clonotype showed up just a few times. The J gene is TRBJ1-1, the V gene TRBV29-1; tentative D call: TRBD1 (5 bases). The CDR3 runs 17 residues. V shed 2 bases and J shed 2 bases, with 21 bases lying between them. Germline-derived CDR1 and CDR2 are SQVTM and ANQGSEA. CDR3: CSVENTRQHRANTEAFF. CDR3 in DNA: TGCAGCGTTGAAAACACCAGACAGCATAGGGCCAACACTGAAGCTTTCTTT.

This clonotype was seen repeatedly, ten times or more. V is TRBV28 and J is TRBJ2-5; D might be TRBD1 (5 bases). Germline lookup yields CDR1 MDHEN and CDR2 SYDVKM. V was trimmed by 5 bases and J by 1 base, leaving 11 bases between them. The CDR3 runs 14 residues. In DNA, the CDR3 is TGTGCCAGCAGTAAGGGGAAGAGCCAAGAGACCCAGTACTTC. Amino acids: CASSKGKSQETQYF. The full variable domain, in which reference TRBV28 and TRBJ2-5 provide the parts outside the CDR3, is DVKVTQSSRYLVKRTGEKVFLECVQDMDHENMFWYRQDPGLGLRLIYFSYDVKMKEKGDIPEGYSVSREKKERFSLILESASTNQTSMYLCASSKGKSQETQYFGPGTRLLVL.

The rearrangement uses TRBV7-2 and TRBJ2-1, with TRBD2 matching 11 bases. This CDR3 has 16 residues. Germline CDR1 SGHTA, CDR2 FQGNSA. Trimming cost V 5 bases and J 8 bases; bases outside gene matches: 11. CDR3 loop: CASSPFSGRAGYEQFF. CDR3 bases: TGTGCCAGCAGCCCCTTTAGCGGGAGGGCCGGGTATGAGCAGTTCTTC.

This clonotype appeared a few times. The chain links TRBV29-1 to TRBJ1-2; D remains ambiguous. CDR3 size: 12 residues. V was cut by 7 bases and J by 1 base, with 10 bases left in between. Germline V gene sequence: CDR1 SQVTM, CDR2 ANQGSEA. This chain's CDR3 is CSALRVNYGYTF. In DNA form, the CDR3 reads TGCAGCGCCCTGAGGGTTAACTATGGCTACACCTTC. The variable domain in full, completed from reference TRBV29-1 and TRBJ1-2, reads SAVISQKPSRDICQRGTSLTIQCQVDSQVTMMFWYRQQPGQSLTLIATANQGSEATYESGFVIDKFPISRPNLTFSTLTVSNMSPEDSSIYLCSALRVNYGYTFGSGTRLTVV.

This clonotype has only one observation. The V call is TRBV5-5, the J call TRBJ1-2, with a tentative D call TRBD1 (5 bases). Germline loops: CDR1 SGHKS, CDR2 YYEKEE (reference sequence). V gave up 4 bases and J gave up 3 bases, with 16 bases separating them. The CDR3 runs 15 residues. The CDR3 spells CASSLGTATYYGYTF. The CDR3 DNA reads TGTGCCAGCAGCCTAGGGACGGCTACTTACTATGGCTACACCTTC.

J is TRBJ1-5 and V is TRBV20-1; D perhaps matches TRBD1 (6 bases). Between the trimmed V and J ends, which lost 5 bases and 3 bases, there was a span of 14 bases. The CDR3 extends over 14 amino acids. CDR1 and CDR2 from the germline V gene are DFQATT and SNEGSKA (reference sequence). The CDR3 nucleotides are TGCAGTGCTGTTCCCAGGGGTTCCAATCAGCCCCAGCATTTT. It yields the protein CSAVPRGSNQPQHF.

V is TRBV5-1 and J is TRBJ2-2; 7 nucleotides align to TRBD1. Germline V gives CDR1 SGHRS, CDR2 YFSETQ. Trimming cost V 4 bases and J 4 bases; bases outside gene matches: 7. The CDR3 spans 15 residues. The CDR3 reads CASSAIQGPTGELFF. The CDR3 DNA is TGCGCCAGCAGCGCAATACAGGGGCCCACCGGGGAGCTGTTTTTT.

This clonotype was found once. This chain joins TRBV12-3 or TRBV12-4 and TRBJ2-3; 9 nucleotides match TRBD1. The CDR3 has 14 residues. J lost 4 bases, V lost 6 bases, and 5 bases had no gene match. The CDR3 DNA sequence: TGTGCCAGCAGGACGACAGGGGGGTCAGATACGCAGTATTTT. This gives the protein CASRTTGGSDTQYF.

The chain's CDR3 is CSAREPGSYNEQFF. CDR3 sequence (DNA): TGCAGTGCTAGGGAACCAGGGTCCTACAATGAGCAGTTCTTC. The chain couples TRBV20-1 to TRBJ2-1, with D maybe TRBD1 (5 bases). Deletions cut 3 bases from V and 1 base from J, with 10 bases between. The CDR3 length is 14 residues. The germline CDR1 and CDR2 sequences are DFQATT and SNEGSKA (reference sequence).

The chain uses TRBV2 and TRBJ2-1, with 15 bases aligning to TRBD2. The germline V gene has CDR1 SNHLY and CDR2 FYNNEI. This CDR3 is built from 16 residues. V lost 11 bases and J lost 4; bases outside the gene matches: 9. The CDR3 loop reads CACPGTSGGPYNEQFF. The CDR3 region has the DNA TGTGCCTGCCCTGGGACTAGCGGGGGGCCTTACAATGAGCAGTTCTTC.

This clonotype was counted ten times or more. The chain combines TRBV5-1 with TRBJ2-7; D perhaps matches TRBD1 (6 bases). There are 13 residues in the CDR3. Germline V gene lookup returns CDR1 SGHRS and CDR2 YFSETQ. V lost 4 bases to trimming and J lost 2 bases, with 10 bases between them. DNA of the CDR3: TGCGCCAGCAGCGGGGACAAAGCCTACGAGCAGTACTTC. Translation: CASSGDKAYEQYF.

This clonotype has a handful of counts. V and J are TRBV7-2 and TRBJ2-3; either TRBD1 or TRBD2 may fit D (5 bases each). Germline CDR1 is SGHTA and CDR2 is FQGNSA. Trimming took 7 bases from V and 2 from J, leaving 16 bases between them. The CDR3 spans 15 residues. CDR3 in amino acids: CASTMGRAITDTQYF. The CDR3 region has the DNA TGTGCCAGCACCATGGGACGAGCAATCACAGATACGCAGTATTTT.

The CDR3 DNA is TGTGCCAGCAGTCAGTTGCTAGCGGACGTTTACGAGCAGTACTTC. Protein: CASSQLLADVYEQYF. The V gene is TRBV12-3 or TRBV12-4, the J gene TRBJ2-7; TRBD2 matches 7 bases. The ends lost 5 bases at V and 4 bases at J; junction bases unmatched: 11. The CDR3 covers 15 residues.

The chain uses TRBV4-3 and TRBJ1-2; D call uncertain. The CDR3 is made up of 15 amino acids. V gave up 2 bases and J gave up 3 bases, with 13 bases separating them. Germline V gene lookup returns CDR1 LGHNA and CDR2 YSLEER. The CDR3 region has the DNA TGCGCCAGCAGCCAAAATCCCGGGCTGCACTATGGCTACACCTTC. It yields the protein CASSQNPGLHYGYTF.

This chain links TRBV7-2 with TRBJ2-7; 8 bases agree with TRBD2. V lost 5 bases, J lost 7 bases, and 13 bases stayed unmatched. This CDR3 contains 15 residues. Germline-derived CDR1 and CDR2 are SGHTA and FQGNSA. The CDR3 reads CASSLVAGRNNEQYF. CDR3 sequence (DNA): TGTGCCAGCAGCCTTGTAGCGGGGCGCAACAATGAGCAGTACTTC.

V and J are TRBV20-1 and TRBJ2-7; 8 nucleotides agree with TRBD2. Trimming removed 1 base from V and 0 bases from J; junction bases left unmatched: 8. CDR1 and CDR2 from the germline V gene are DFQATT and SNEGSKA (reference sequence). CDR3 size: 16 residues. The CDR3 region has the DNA TGCAGTGCTAGAGGTGCTGGAGCGGGAGCCTCCTACGAGCAGTACTTC. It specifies CSARGAGAGASYEQYF.

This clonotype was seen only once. The CDR3 loop reads CASSPGREKLFF. The CDR3 region has the DNA TGTGCCAGCAGCCCGGGCAGGGAAAAACTGTTTTTT. The chain links TRBV7-8 to TRBJ1-4; the D is unclear. The CDR3 is 12 residues long. CDR1 is SGHVS and CDR2 is FQNEAQ in the germline V gene. V lost 5 bases, J lost 8 bases, and 9 bases lay in between.

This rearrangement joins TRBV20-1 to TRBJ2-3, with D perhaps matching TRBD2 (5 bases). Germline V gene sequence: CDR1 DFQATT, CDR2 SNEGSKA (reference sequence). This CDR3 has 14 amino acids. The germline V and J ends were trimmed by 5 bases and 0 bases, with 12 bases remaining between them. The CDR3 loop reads CSAERDPSTDTQYF. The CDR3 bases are TGCAGTGCTGAGAGGGATCCTAGCACAGATACGCAGTATTTT.

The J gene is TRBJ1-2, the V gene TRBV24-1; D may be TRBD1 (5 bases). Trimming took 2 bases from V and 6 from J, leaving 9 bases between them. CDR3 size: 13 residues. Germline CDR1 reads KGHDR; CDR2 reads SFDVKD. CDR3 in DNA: TGTGCCACCAGTGATTCGGGACGAGATGGCTACACCTTC. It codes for CATSDSGRDGYTF.

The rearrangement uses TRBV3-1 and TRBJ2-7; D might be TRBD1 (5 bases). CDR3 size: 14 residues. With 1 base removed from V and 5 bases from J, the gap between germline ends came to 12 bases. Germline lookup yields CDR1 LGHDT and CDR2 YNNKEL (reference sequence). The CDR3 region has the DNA TGTGCCAGCAGCCAAGCCAGGGCAAGCGACGAGCAGTACTTC. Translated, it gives CASSQARASDEQYF.